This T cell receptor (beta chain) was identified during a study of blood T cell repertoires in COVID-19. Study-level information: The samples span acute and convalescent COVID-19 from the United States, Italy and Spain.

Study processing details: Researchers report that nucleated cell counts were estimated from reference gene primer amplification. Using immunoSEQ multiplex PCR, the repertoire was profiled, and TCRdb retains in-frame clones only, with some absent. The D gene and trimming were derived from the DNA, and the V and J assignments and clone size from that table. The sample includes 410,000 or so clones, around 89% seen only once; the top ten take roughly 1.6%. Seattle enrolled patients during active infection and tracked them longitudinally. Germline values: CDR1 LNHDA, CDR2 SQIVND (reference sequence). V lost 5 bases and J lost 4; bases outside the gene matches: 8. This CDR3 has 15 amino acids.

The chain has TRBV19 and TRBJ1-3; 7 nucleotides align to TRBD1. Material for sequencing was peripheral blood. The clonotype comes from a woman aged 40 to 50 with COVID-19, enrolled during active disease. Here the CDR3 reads CASSPPDRMGNTIYF. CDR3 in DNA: TGTGCCAGTAGTCCTCCGGACAGGATGGGAAACACCATATATTTT.